This T cell receptor beta chain was recorded in a study of cytomegalovirus exposure and HLA in healthy donors. Study-wide context: Of the donors genotyped, about 410 in all, 65% to 90% fell in the Caucasian-associated ancestry cluster. Points from the study as a whole: Later analysis demonstrated an association between a missense DCLRE1C variant and TCR beta V- and J-gene trimming.

The PCR employed 60 Vbeta primers together with 13 Jbeta primers. The assay was immunoSEQ multiplex PCR, and TCRdb's table has in-frame clones only and misses some. The sample includes about 150,000 clones, around 80% of them seen just once. Nominally healthy donors were sampled, though unrecorded immune exposures were likely. Note on this clone: Its antigen is unidentified.

This receptor was obtained from a man aged 35 to 55 in good health and CMV-seronegative. Material: PBMCs.

The CDR3 DNA reads as TGTGCCAGCAGTTACTCGGACAGTAACTATGGCTACACCTTC. Translated: CASSYSDSNYGYTF. The J gene is TRBJ1-2, the V gene TRBV6-5; D might be TRBD1 (6 bases). The V and J ends lost 0 bases and 1 base respectively, with 6 bases between them. The CDR3 is 14 residues long. Germline CDR1 and CDR2: MNHEY and SVGAGI.